A selection of T cell receptor beta chains follows, all from one sample in a study of blood T cells in healthy people across ages. TCRdb independently ran MiXCR on the 5' RACE reads; one entry per CDR3 protein. The repertoire consists of approximately 800,000 distinct CDR3 sequences, with about 34% occurring once and the leading ten covering approximately 13%. Sequenced input: blood. These TCRs come from a man aged 18 to 29 in good health. CDR3s include the opening cysteine and the closing phenylalanine or tryptophan. Fields, in order: D gene, V gene, clone size, J gene, CDR3 protein, CDR3 DNA. The D gene is left open where the match is weak. Size is omitted from some rows. Given values are once, few, many or a class for expanded clones.

d_gene: .
v_gene: TRBV3-1
abundance: few
j_gene: TRBJ2-5
CDR3aa: CASSQDEAYQETQYF
CDR3nt: TGTGCCAGCAGCCAAGATGAGGCGTACCAAGAGACCCAGTACTTC

d_gene: TRBD1
v_gene: TRBV4-1
abundance: many
j_gene: TRBJ1-2
CDR3aa: CASSPEDRGGGYTF
CDR3nt: TGCGCCAGCAGCCCTGAGGACAGGGGCGGCGGCTACACCTTC

d_gene: .
v_gene: TRBV27
abundance: many
j_gene: TRBJ2-3
CDR3aa: CASSFRARTDTQYF
CDR3nt: TGTGCCAGCAGTTTTCGGGCCCGCACAGATACGCAGTATTTT

d_gene: .
v_gene: TRBV7-9
abundance: many
j_gene: TRBJ2-5
CDR3aa: CASSPQEQETQYF
CDR3nt: TGTGCCAGCAGCCCCCAAGAGCAAGAGACCCAGTACTTC

d_gene: .
v_gene: TRBV12-3/TRBV12-4
abundance: few
j_gene: TRBJ2-7
CDR3aa: CASSLGGAATYEQYF
CDR3nt: TGTGCCAGCAGTTTGGGTGGGGCAGCTACCTACGAGCAGTACTTC

d_gene: .
v_gene: TRBV4-1
abundance: .
j_gene: TRBJ2-7
CDR3aa: CASSPYPGTEMPYEQYF
CDR3nt: TGCGCCAGCAGCCCTTATCCCGGGACCGAAATGCCCTACGAGCAGTACTTC

d_gene: .
v_gene: TRBV14
abundance: .
j_gene: TRBJ1-1
CDR3aa: CASSQDMTAEAFF
CDR3nt: TGTGCCAGCAGCCAAGATATGACAGCGGAAGCTTTCTTT

d_gene: .
v_gene: TRBV20-1
abundance: once
j_gene: TRBJ2-5
CDR3aa: CGGGGRETQYF
CDR3nt: TGCGGGGGGGGCGGACGAGAGACCCAGTACTTC

d_gene: TRBD2
v_gene: TRBV7-9
abundance: many
j_gene: TRBJ2-1
CDR3aa: CASFRGGGRYNEQFF
CDR3nt: TGTGCCAGTTTTCGCGGGGGGGGACGTTACAATGAGCAGTTCTTC

d_gene: TRBD1
v_gene: TRBV2
abundance: .
j_gene: TRBJ2-1
CDR3aa: CASSRLPGTGRYNEQFF
CDR3nt: TGTGCCAGCAGTCGTCTTCCCGGGACAGGGCGCTACAATGAGCAGTTCTTC

d_gene: .
v_gene: TRBV9
abundance: .
j_gene: TRBJ2-1
CDR3aa: CASSVYPAGNEQFF
CDR3nt: TGTGCCAGCAGCGTTTACCCGGCGGGAAATGAGCAGTTCTTC

d_gene: .
v_gene: TRBV6-6
abundance: .
j_gene: TRBJ1-2
CDR3aa: CASSYLEGGRGYTF
CDR3nt: TGTGCCAGCAGTTACCTGGAGGGGGGCCGTGGCTACACCTTC

d_gene: .
v_gene: TRBV15
abundance: once
j_gene: TRBJ1-1
CDR3aa: CATSSDTEAFF
CDR3nt: TGTGCCACCAGCAGCGACACTGAAGCTTTCTTT

d_gene: .
v_gene: TRBV5-1
abundance: many
j_gene: TRBJ2-3
CDR3aa: CASSLADRTDTQYF
CDR3nt: TGCGCCAGCAGCTTGGCCGACCGCACAGATACGCAGTATTTT

d_gene: TRBD1
v_gene: TRBV6-1
abundance: many
j_gene: TRBJ2-3
CDR3aa: CASSEPDRGSTDTQYF
CDR3nt: TGTGCCAGCAGTGAACCGGACAGGGGGAGCACAGATACGCAGTATTTT

d_gene: .
v_gene: TRBV19
abundance: few
j_gene: TRBJ1-5
CDR3aa: CATGTAEDWQPQHF
CDR3nt: TGTGCCACTGGGACGGCAGAGGATTGGCAGCCCCAGCATTTT

d_gene: TRBD2
v_gene: TRBV4-2
abundance: .
j_gene: TRBJ2-3
CDR3aa: CASSQGTSGETDTQYF
CDR3nt: TGTGCCAGCAGCCAGGGGACTAGCGGGGAAACAGATACGCAGTATTTT

d_gene: .
v_gene: TRBV12-3/TRBV12-4
abundance: .
j_gene: TRBJ1-6
CDR3aa: CASSSPSRTPLHF
CDR3nt: TGTGCCAGCAGTTCTCCCTCCAGGACACCCCTCCACTTT

d_gene: TRBD1
v_gene: TRBV7-2
abundance: .
j_gene: TRBJ1-5
CDR3aa: CASSPGTAGQPQHF
CDR3nt: TGTGCCAGCAGCCCCGGGACAGCGGGACAGCCCCAGCATTTT

d_gene: .
v_gene: TRBV20-1
abundance: .
j_gene: TRBJ1-2
CDR3aa: CSARAPPGGYGYTF
CDR3nt: TGCAGTGCTAGAGCCCCACCGGGGGGGTACGGCTACACCTTC